The 28 T cell receptor beta chains in this list originate from one sample, sequenced in a study of cytomegalovirus exposure and HLA in healthy donors. Researchers ran the PCR with 60 Vbeta and 13 Jbeta primers. Assay: immunoSEQ multiplex PCR; the TCRdb copy retains only in-frame clones and omits some. The top ten clones hold 3% to 4% of a sample with 220,000 or so clones, about 78% of them seen once. The sample was PBMCs. The origin of the receptors is a male donor in good health and CMV-seronegative.

The V and J genes are TRBV9 and TRBJ2-1, with unresolved D. Trimming shortened V by 0 bases and J by 8 bases, and 15 bases separated the two germline ends. Looked up from germline, CDR1 is SGDLS and CDR2 is YYNGEE. The CDR3 spans 15 residues. The DNA for the CDR3 is TGTGCCAGCAGCGTAGCCTCAACTGGGCAGGATGAGCAGTTCTTC. As protein: CASSVASTGQDEQFF.

The chain carries TRBV5-1 and TRBJ2-7, with 12 bases aligning to TRBD2. The germline V gene encodes CDR1 SGHRS and CDR2 YFSETQ. The length of the CDR3 is 16 residues. Trimming took 0 bases from V and 4 from J; bases not matched to a gene: 5. CDR3 amino acids: CASSLVGLAGGYEQYF. CDR3 nucleotide sequence: TGCGCCAGCAGCTTGGTAGGTCTAGCGGGAGGGTACGAGCAGTACTTC.

In nucleotides, the CDR3 is TGTGCCAGCAGCGGACTAGCGGGAGGAGACGAGCAGTACTTC. Translated, it gives CASSGLAGGDEQYF. V gene TRBV7-6 combines with J gene TRBJ2-7, with TRBD2 matching over 14 bases. This CDR3 comprises 14 residues. Germline V lookup: CDR1 SGHVS, CDR2 FNYEAQ. The J segment lost 5 bases and the V segment lost 5 bases, leaving 2 bases of the junction unmatched.

The rearrangement links TRBV30 to TRBJ2-2, with TRBD2 as a possible D gene (6 bases). Germline-derived CDR1 and CDR2 are GTSNPN and SVGIG (reference sequence). The CDR3 covers 16 residues. Trimming stripped 0 bases from V and 6 bases from J, with 17 bases between. CDR3 sequence reads: CAWSVLPVRGPGELFF. The CDR3 nucleotides read TGTGCCTGGAGTGTACTTCCGGTGCGGGGACCCGGGGAGCTGTTTTTT.

V and J are TRBV19 and TRBJ2-3; 14 nucleotides align to TRBD2. The CDR3 has 15 residues. Trimming took 7 bases from V and 8 from J; bases not matched to a gene: 8. From germline, CDR1 is LNHDA and CDR2 SQIVND (reference sequence). In nucleotides, the CDR3 is TGTGCCAGTACCCCGGGACTAGCGGGAGTCGGTACGCAGTATTTT. Translating gives CASTPGLAGVGTQYF.

The J gene is TRBJ2-7, the V gene TRBV6-1; 9 positions agree with TRBD2. V lost 8 bases, J lost 3 bases, and 8 bases stayed unmatched. Germline V CDR1 and CDR2: MNHNS, SASEGT. The CDR3 is 14 amino acids. DNA of the CDR3: TGTGCCAGCCTATATAGCGGGAGTTACTACGAGCAGTACTTC. This encodes CASLYSGSYYEQYF.

J is TRBJ2-4 and V is TRBV27; D perhaps matches TRBD2 (5 bases). CDR1 is MNHEY and CDR2 is SMNVEV in the germline V gene (reference sequence). CDR3 length equals 13 residues. Trimming stripped 3 bases from V and 6 bases from J, with 9 bases between. CDR3 DNA: TGTGCCAGCAGTTTCGACGAGGGAAACATTCAGTACTTC. Protein: CASSFDEGNIQYF.

The genes are TRBV18 and TRBJ2-5, with D maybe TRBD2 (6 bases). V was trimmed by 2 bases and J by 4 bases, leaving 17 bases between them. CDR1 KGHSH and CDR2 LQKENI come from the germline V gene. This CDR3 is 16 amino acids long. This chain's CDR3 is CASSPATGAAPETQYF. DNA of the CDR3: TGTGCCAGCTCACCAGCAACGGGAGCAGCTCCAGAGACCCAGTACTTC.

CDR3 nucleotides: TGTGCCAGCAGCTTTTCAGGGGATGGGAACACTGAAGCTTTCTTT. This codes for CASSFSGDGNTEAFF. The chain recombines TRBV5-4 with TRBJ1-1; tentatively, D is TRBD1 (6 bases). The CDR3 runs 15 residues. Germline loops: CDR1 SGHNT, CDR2 YYREEE (reference sequence). Between the trimmed V and J ends, which lost 2 bases and 1 base, there was a span of 12 bases.

This clone turned up a few times. For the CDR3, the DNA is TGTGCCAGCAGTTACTTGGGACAGAGCTCCTACGAGCAGTACTTC. Translating gives CASSYLGQSSYEQYF. The rearrangement uses TRBV6-5 and TRBJ2-7; 7 bases agree with TRBD1. V lost 1 base to trimming and J lost 0 bases; unmatched junction nucleotides: 3. The germline gives CDR1 MNHEY, CDR2 SVGAGI. The CDR3 totals 15 residues.

The chain links TRBV9 to TRBJ2-1, with a weak D call TRBD2 (5 bases). V lost 0 bases, J lost 6 bases, and 10 bases lay in between. This CDR3 comprises 14 residues. Germline CDR1 reads SGDLS; CDR2 reads YYNGEE. CDR3 protein: CASSVEEDLNEQFF. The CDR3 DNA is TGTGCCAGCAGCGTAGAGGAGGACCTCAATGAGCAGTTCTTC. Drawing the rest from reference TRBV9 and TRBJ2-1, the complete variable domain is DSGVTQTPKHLITATGQRVTLRCSPRSGDLSVYWYQQSLDQGLQFLIQYYNGEERAKGNILERFSAQQFPDLHSELNLSSLELGDSALYFCASSVEEDLNEQFFGPGTRLTVL.

The genes are TRBV27 and TRBJ2-3; no clear D. Looked up from germline, CDR1 is MNHEY and CDR2 is SMNVEV (reference sequence). V lost 5 bases and J 7 bases, leaving 10 bases between the germline ends. The CDR3 extends over 12 amino acids. In nucleotides, the CDR3 is TGTGCCAGCAGTCTCACAAGAAATACGCAGTATTTT. Residues: CASSLTRNTQYF.

The chain has TRBV29-1 and TRBJ2-3; D is perhaps TRBD1 (5 bases). Germline assignment: CDR1 SQVTM and CDR2 ANQGSEA. Trimming took off 7 bases at V and 4 bases at J, with 21 bases between the two ends. The length of the CDR3 is 15 residues. In DNA, the CDR3 is TGCAGCGCCCGAAGAGGCAGGGCAGGCGCAGATACGCAGTATTTT. Its protein product is CSARRGRAGADTQYF.

V gene TRBV7-3 combines with J gene TRBJ2-1; D possibly corresponds to TRBD2 (6 bases). Trimming took 5 bases from V and 2 from J, leaving 13 bases between them. Germline CDR1 SGHTA, CDR2 FQGTGA. The CDR3 consists of 15 residues. CDR3 coding DNA: TGTGCCAGCAGCCTACCGGGAGTACCCTACAATGAGCAGTTCTTC. Residues: CASSLPGVPYNEQFF. Variable domain in full (rest from reference TRBV7-3 and TRBJ2-1): GAGVSQTPSNKVTEKGKYVELRCDPISGHTALYWYRQSLGQGPEFLIYFQGTGAADDSGLPNDRFFAVRPEGSVSTLKIQRTERGDSAVYLCASSLPGVPYNEQFFGPGTRLTVL.

The V call is TRBV7-9, the J call TRBJ1-3, with a possible D match to TRBD1 (5 bases). Germline values: CDR1 SEHNR, CDR2 FQNEAQ (reference sequence). The CDR3 spans 14 residues. Trimming removed 5 bases from V and 3 bases from J, with 11 bases in between. CDR3 sequence: CASSPQGNGNTIYF. The CDR3 coding sequence is TGTGCCAGCAGCCCCCAGGGTAATGGAAACACCATATATTTT.

As for this clone: One end of the junction fails to match germline, which may point to a read error. The CDR3 spells CASSLYRTLARQEAQYF. DNA for the CDR3: TGTGCCAGCAGCTTGTACCGAACCCTAGCGCGCCAAGAGGCCCAGTACTTC. The chain uses TRBV5-6 and TRBJ2-5; possibly TRBD2 for D (6 bases). Germline V lookup: CDR1 SGHDT, CDR2 YYEEEE. This CDR3 comprises 17 residues.

The chain couples TRBV19 to TRBJ2-1, with 8 bases that match TRBD2. Trimming removed 1 base from V and 4 bases from J; junction bases left unmatched: 3. CDR3 length equals 15 residues. Germline assignment: CDR1 LNHDA and CDR2 SQIVND (reference sequence). CDR3 coding DNA: TGTGCCAGTAGTATAGTTAGCGGGACTTACAATGAGCAGTTCTTC. This codes for CASSIVSGTYNEQFF.

In this sample, this clone turned up once. Germline is not matched at one junction end, which may reflect a read error. The chain is built from TRBV7-4 and TRBJ2-1; D call uncertain. The CDR3 runs 13 residues. Germline-derived CDR1 and CDR2 are SGHVT and SQSDAQ. The CDR3 loop is CAPFDRPTLVQFF. The CDR3 nucleotides are TGCGCCCCCTTTGACCGACCGACACTGGTGCAGTTCTTC.

This chain uses TRBV28 with TRBJ2-1; D unresolved. In germline, CDR1 is MDHEN, CDR2 SYDVKM. Trimming removed 2 bases from V and 15 bases from J, with 14 bases in between. The CDR3 consists of 12 residues. Here the CDR3 DNA reads TGTGCCAGCAGTTTAATCGTAGAGGCCCGGTTCTTC. Translating gives CASSLIVEARFF.

This chain connects TRBV6-5 to TRBJ2-7, with 8 bases matching TRBD1. The CDR3 length is 16 residues. Germline V gene lookup returns CDR1 MNHEY and CDR2 SVGAGI. The V segment lost 4 bases and the J segment 2 bases; nucleotides outside the gene matches: 10. The CDR3 DNA sequence: TGTGCCAGCAGTTTACACAGGGGGAGCCGTACCTACGAGCAGTACTTC. This sequence encodes CASSLHRGSRTYEQYF.

The rearrangement uses TRBV7-9 and TRBJ2-1, with D possibly TRBD2 on 6 matching bases. This CDR3 has 16 residues. The germline V gene has CDR1 SEHNR and CDR2 FQNEAQ (reference sequence). V lost 5 bases, J lost 0 bases, and 14 bases lay in between. Here the CDR3 DNA reads TGTGCCAGCAGCCGCTTCTCCGGGAGCTCCTACAATGAGCAGTTCTTC. This codes for CASSRFSGSSYNEQFF.

The rearrangement joins TRBV27 to TRBJ2-1; 8 nucleotides line up with TRBD1. This CDR3 has 13 amino acids. The ends lost 8 bases at V and 4 bases at J; junction bases unmatched: 4. Germline V gives CDR1 MNHEY, CDR2 SMNVEV (reference sequence). Here the CDR3 DNA reads TGTGCCAGCTCGGGACAGGTTTACAATGAGCAGTTCTTC. It is translated as CASSGQVYNEQFF.

The chain couples TRBV4-1 to TRBJ2-4; TRBD2 might be the D (6 bases). Germline loops: CDR1 MGHRA, CDR2 YSYEKL. The CDR3 contains 17 residues. V lost 1 base, J lost 3 bases, and 16 bases lay in between. The CDR3 sequence is CASSQGGVGVDKNIQYF. DNA of the CDR3: TGCGCCAGCAGCCAAGGGGGGGTCGGGGTGGACAAAAACATTCAGTACTTC.

The chain couples TRBV4-1 to TRBJ2-7; 7 bases align to TRBD2. The germline gives CDR1 MGHRA, CDR2 YSYEKL. The length of the CDR3 is 18 residues. The ends lost 4 bases at V and 1 base at J; junction bases unmatched: 16. The CDR3 reads CASSLSPASSGLSYEQYF. The CDR3 bases are TGCGCCAGCAGCCTCAGTCCCGCCTCTAGCGGTTTATCCTACGAGCAGTACTTC.

The chain carries TRBV9 and TRBJ1-1; D is perhaps TRBD1 (6 bases). V lost 3 bases, J lost 0 bases, and 12 bases lay in between. The germline V gene has CDR1 SGDLS and CDR2 YYNGEE. This CDR3 has 15 residues. The CDR3: CASSAVDRLNTEAFF. CDR3 nucleotide sequence: TGTGCCAGCAGCGCAGTAGACAGGTTGAACACTGAAGCTTTCTTT.

A few counts support this clone. This chain joins TRBV19 and TRBJ2-7; 8 nucleotides match TRBD1. The V gene end was trimmed by 4 bases and the J gene end by 3 bases; junction bases not matched to a gene: 2. Per germline, CDR1 LNHDA and CDR2 SQIVND (reference sequence). CDR3 size: 13 residues. The CDR3: CASSNGQGYEQYF. The CDR3 DNA reads TGTGCCAGTAGTAACGGACAGGGCTACGAGCAGTACTTC.

V gene TRBV5-4 combines with J gene TRBJ2-5; unclear D gene. The DNA end lines up better with TRBJ2-7; the J call may be wrong. The CDR3 length is 12 residues. Germline assignment: CDR1 SGHNT and CDR2 YYREEE (reference sequence). DNA for the CDR3: TGTGCCAGCAGCTTTAGCTCCTACGAGCAGTACTTC. Translation gives CASSFSSYEQYF.

The genes are TRBV19 and TRBJ2-1; 9 bases are a match to TRBD1. The germline CDR1 and CDR2 sequences are LNHDA and SQIVND (reference sequence). The CDR3 consists of 17 residues. With V trimmed by 5 bases and J by 2 bases, 10 bases remained unmatched. The CDR3 reads CASSARPGQGPYNEQFF. CDR3 nucleotide sequence: TGTGCCAGTAGTGCCAGACCGGGACAGGGTCCCTACAATGAGCAGTTCTTC. Complete variable domain (other parts from reference TRBV19 and TRBJ2-1): DGGITQSPKYLFRKEGQNVTLSCEQNLNHDAMYWYRQDPGQGLRLIYYSQIVNDFQKGDIAEGYSVSREKKESFPLTVTSAQKNPTAFYLCASSARPGQGPYNEQFFGPGTRLTVL.